This passage covers 25 T cell receptor beta chains from one sample sequenced in a study of T cells in Graves' hyperthyroidism and ophthalmopathy. Authors of the study amplified TCR beta CDR3 regions from RNA transcripts. The TCR CDR3 first-round RT-PCR relied on the HTBI primer set. TCRdb used MiXCR to reprocess the multiplex PCR reads, holding one entry per CDR3 protein. The sample includes about 420,000 distinct CDR3 sequences, approximately 14% of them seen just once. Sequencing was carried out using blood. These receptor sequences come from a woman aged 18-35 years with Graves' hyperthyroidism.

With regard to this clonotype: This may be a read error: a much more frequent sequence differs by one nucleotide. The rearrangement links TRBV5-1 to TRBJ2-5, with a possible D match to TRBD1 (6 bases). Looked up from germline, CDR1 is SGHRS and CDR2 is YFSETQ. This CDR3 spans 11 amino acids. CDR3 protein: CTSSLDRILYF. CDR3 sequence (DNA): TGCACCAGCAGCCTGGACAGAATATTGTACTTC.

On this clonotype itself: A much more abundant neighbour one base away suggests this may be a read error. The V call is TRBV7-2, the J call TRBJ1-6; 9 bases line up with TRBD1. The germline gives CDR1 SGHTA, CDR2 FQGNSA. The CDR3 runs 15 residues. V lost 2 bases to trimming and J lost 7 bases; unmatched junction nucleotides: 3. CDR3: CTSSLRGTGNSPLHF. CDR3 DNA: TGTACCAGCAGCTTACGTGGGACAGGGAATTCACCCCTCCACTTT.

The sample holds many counts of this clonotype. The chain links TRBV6-2 or TRBV6-3 to TRBJ1-1; 7 nucleotides agree with TRBD1. CDR1 MNHEY and CDR2 SVGEGT come from the germline V gene. V was pared by 1 base and J by 2 bases, with 4 bases of the junction left unmatched. CDR3 size: 15 residues. The CDR3 nucleotides are TGTGCCAGCAGTTACTTGGGACAGATAAACACTGAAGCTTTCTTT. Translated, it gives CASSYLGQINTEAFF.

This clonotype occurred a few times. The gene calls are TRBV28 and TRBJ1-3; no clear D. V lost 5 bases and J lost 4, with 15 bases in between. The CDR3 has 15 residues. CDR1 and CDR2 (germline): MDHEN, SYDVKM. The CDR3 spells CASSPAVSLGNTIYF. For the CDR3, the DNA is TGTGCCAGCAGTCCCGCCGTGTCACTGGGAAACACCATATATTTT.

This clonotype has a handful of counts. The chain is built from TRBV11-3 and TRBJ2-1; 12 nucleotides agree with TRBD2. The CDR3 is made up of 20 amino acids. V lost 0 bases, J lost 0 bases, and 9 bases stayed unmatched. Germline CDR1 SGHNT, CDR2 YENEEA. CDR3 loop: CASSLEGRLAGGSSYNEQFF. CDR3 sequence (DNA): TGTGCCAGCAGCTTAGAAGGCAGGCTAGCGGGGGGGAGCTCCTACAATGAGCAGTTCTTC.

The chain uses TRBV19 and TRBJ1-1, with 9 bases fitting TRBD1. Germline V lookup: CDR1 LNHDA, CDR2 SQIVND (reference sequence). The CDR3 consists of 14 residues. Trimming removed 5 bases from V and 4 bases from J; junction bases left unmatched: 5. DNA for the CDR3: TGTGCCAGTAGTCTACAGGGGGCCGGCACTGAAGCTTTCTTT. Amino acids: CASSLQGAGTEAFF.

The chain carries TRBV20-1 and TRBJ2-1; D gene unclear. CDR3 length equals 13 residues. Trimming took 4 bases from V and 6 from J, leaving 13 bases between them. Germline CDR1 DFQATT, CDR2 SNEGSKA (reference sequence). The CDR3 region is CSATLGSANEQFF. The CDR3 nucleotides read TGCAGTGCTACACTTGGGTCGGCCAATGAGCAGTTCTTC.

This clonotype was seen more than once but under ten times. A read error may be the cause here, since a much bigger clone is one base away. This chain uses TRBV27 with TRBJ2-3; tentatively, D is TRBD1 or TRBD2 (5 bases each). The germline gives CDR1 MNHEY, CDR2 SMNVEV (reference sequence). The CDR3 is 12 amino acids. Between the trimmed V and J ends, which lost 3 bases and 5 bases, there was a span of 6 bases. The CDR3 sequence is CASSLRGDTQYF. CDR3 DNA: TGTGCCAGCAGTTTGAGGGGAGATACGCAGTATTTT.

Ten or more counts support this clonotype. V and J are TRBV11-2 and TRBJ2-7; 9 nucleotides match TRBD2. Germline CDR1 and CDR2: SGHAT and FQNNGV. V dropped 1 base and J dropped 2; count of bases not matched to a gene: 12. This CDR3 spans 18 amino acids. The CDR3 DNA follows: TGTGCCAGCAGCTTAGGGGCGGGAGGGGAAAAACGGGCCTACGAGCAGTACTTC. This codes for CASSLGAGGEKRAYEQYF.

This clonotype came up a few times. One junction end disagrees with the germline gene, perhaps due to a read error. The J gene is TRBJ2-2, the V gene TRBV7-7; TRBD1 matches at 10 bases. The CDR3 runs 15 residues. The germline V gene has CDR1 SSHAT and CDR2 FNYEAQ (reference sequence). For the CDR3, the DNA is TGTGCTAGCAGCCTCGGGACAGGGGTCACCGGGGAGCTGTTTTTT. Its protein is CASSLGTGVTGELFF.

This clonotype appeared many times. This sequence joins TRBV10-3 and TRBJ1-1; D perhaps matches TRBD1 (6 bases). The CDR3 contains 13 residues. Trimming removed 6 bases at V and 3 bases at J, with 11 bases between. Germline CDR1 ENHRY, CDR2 SYGVKD. The CDR3 DNA is TGTGCCATCAGACAGGGTGTTGACACTGAAGCTTTCTTT. It codes for CAIRQGVDTEAFF.

This clonotype was picked up many times. The chain combines TRBV18 with TRBJ2-3; 12 nucleotides align to TRBD2. The CDR3 extends over 14 amino acids. The V gene end was trimmed by 4 bases and the J gene end by 7 bases; junction bases not matched to a gene: 3. From germline, CDR1 is KGHSH and CDR2 LQKENI. The DNA of the CDR3 is TGTGCCAGCTCACGGACTAGCGGGGCCTATACGCAGTATTTT. Translated, it gives CASSRTSGAYTQYF.

This clonotype occurred a few times. The V call is TRBV7-9, the J call TRBJ1-1; perhaps TRBD1 as D (6 bases). Deletions cut 5 bases from V and 4 bases from J, with 14 bases between. CDR3 length: 14 residues. Germline V CDR1 and CDR2: SEHNR, FQNEAQ (reference sequence). The DNA of the CDR3 is TGTGCCAGCAGCACCTACAGGGATGGCACTGAAGCTTTCTTT. As protein: CASSTYRDGTEAFF.

The V gene is TRBV7-9, the J gene TRBJ1-1; 10 nucleotides align to TRBD1. From germline, CDR1 is SEHNR and CDR2 FQNEAQ (reference sequence). The J segment lost 5 bases and the V segment lost 5 bases, leaving 8 bases of the junction unmatched. The CDR3 length is 15 residues. DNA of the CDR3: TGTGCCAGCAGCCCTAGACAGGGGGCGAGGACTGAAGCTTTCTTT. As protein: CASSPRQGARTEAFF.

The sample holds many counts of this clonotype. The rearrangement uses TRBV2 and TRBJ1-2; 7 nucleotides match TRBD1. CDR3 length: 14 residues. From germline, CDR1 is SNHLY and CDR2 FYNNEI. The V segment lost 5 bases and the J segment 2 bases; nucleotides outside the gene matches: 5. CDR3 sequence reads: CASSIRGPNYGYTF. Written as DNA, the CDR3 is TGTGCCAGCAGTATAAGGGGGCCGAACTATGGCTACACCTTC.

In its sample, this clonotype was seen many times. The rearrangement links TRBV7-3 to TRBJ2-3, with 10 bases aligning to TRBD1. This CDR3 contains 15 residues. The germline V gene has CDR1 SGHTA and CDR2 FQGTGA. J gave up 1 base and V 6 bases, and 4 bases lay outside the gene matches. This chain's CDR3 is CASSWTGGGTDTQYF. The CDR3 coding sequence is TGTGCCAGCAGTTGGACAGGGGGAGGCACAGATACGCAGTATTTT.

This clonotype has at least ten counts. The chain uses TRBV28 and TRBJ2-2; D is undetermined. Germline lookup yields CDR1 MDHEN and CDR2 SYDVKM. The V gene lost 5 bases and the J gene lost 0 bases, with 13 bases spanning the gap. This CDR3 has 16 amino acids. The DNA for the CDR3 is TGTGCCAGCAGTCTAGGACCACCCGCGAACACCGGGGAGCTGTTTTTT. As protein: CASSLGPPANTGELFF.

This rearrangement joins TRBV5-1 to TRBJ2-3; 12 bases map to TRBD1. The CDR3 covers 15 residues. CDR1 and CDR2 from the germline V gene are SGHRS and YFSETQ. V shed 4 bases and J 8 bases; nucleotides not matched to a gene: 8. The CDR3 spells CASSGGTGGDFTQYF. Here the CDR3 DNA reads TGCGCCAGCAGCGGCGGGACAGGGGGCGATTTTACGCAGTATTTT.

This clonotype was observed many times. The rearrangement joins TRBV27 to TRBJ1-1; D perhaps matches TRBD1 (5 bases). Germline CDR1 reads MNHEY; CDR2 reads SMNVEV (reference sequence). The CDR3 extends over 16 amino acids. Trimming stripped 0 bases from V and 5 bases from J, with 16 bases between. This chain's CDR3 is CASSLSGVLAGTEAFF. The CDR3 coding sequence is TGTGCCAGCAGTTTATCGGGGGTTTTGGCTGGGACTGAAGCTTTCTTT.

This clonotype turned up a few times. CDR3 DNA: TGCAGTGCTACATCCGGGACAGGGTTTAATGGCTACACCTTC. Protein: CSATSGTGFNGYTF. The chain employs TRBV20-1 and TRBJ1-2, with 9 nucleotides matching TRBD1. This CDR3 contains 14 residues. From germline, CDR1 is DFQATT and CDR2 SNEGSKA (reference sequence). J was trimmed by 6 bases and V by 4 bases; bases with no gene match: 9.

The V gene is TRBV6-1, the J gene TRBJ2-3; TRBD2 matches at 8 bases. This CDR3 spans 13 amino acids. Germline V lookup: CDR1 MNHNS, CDR2 SASEGT. After removal of 5 bases from V and 11 bases from J, the junction contained 9 bases not matched to a gene. CDR3 loop: CASSKSGGLLQYF. Written as DNA, the CDR3 is TGTGCCAGCAGTAAATCGGGGGGGCTCCTGCAGTATTTT.

The chain has TRBV10-3 and TRBJ1-2; D gene uncertain. Germline-derived CDR1 and CDR2 are ENHRY and SYGVKD. The CDR3 covers 11 residues. Trimming removed 5 bases at V and 5 bases at J, with 6 bases between. The CDR3 sequence is CAISQSYGYTF. The CDR3 bases are TGTGCCATCAGTCAGAGTTATGGCTACACCTTC.

This clonotype has only a few counts. V usage is TRBV15 and J usage is TRBJ2-1; D tentatively reads TRBD1 or TRBD2 (5 bases each). The length of the CDR3 is 14 residues. Trimming took 2 bases from V and 7 from J, leaving 12 bases between them. Germline values: CDR1 LNHNV, CDR2 YYDKDF (reference sequence). DNA of the CDR3: TGTGCCACCAGCAGATTCGGTGGGACGAATGAGCAGTTCTTC. It is translated as CATSRFGGTNEQFF.

The gene calls are TRBV20-1 and TRBJ1-4, with no clear D. CDR3 length: 14 residues. Trimming took 2 bases from V and 0 from J, leaving 7 bases between them. CDR1 is DFQATT and CDR2 is SNEGSKA in the germline V gene (reference sequence). Here the CDR3 DNA reads TGCAGTGCTAGACCCCGTACAACTAATGAAAAACTGTTTTTT. Encoded protein: CSARPRTTNEKLFF.

The V call is TRBV15, the J call TRBJ2-3; D is perhaps TRBD1 (5 bases). The length of the CDR3 is 15 residues. The V end was cut by 0 bases, the J end by 1 base, with 8 bases between. Germline V gene sequence: CDR1 LNHNV, CDR2 YYDKDF (reference sequence). This CDR3 reads CATSRDIGGTDTQYF. The CDR3 bases are TGTGCCACCAGCAGAGACATAGGGGGCACAGATACGCAGTATTTT.